These 31 T cell receptor beta chains share one sample of origin, sequenced in a study of glioma-infiltrating T cells after dendritic cell vaccination. Assay: immunoSEQ multiplex PCR; the TCRdb copy retains only in-frame clones and omits some. The sample yields around 92,000 clones, about 85% seen once. The sample's time point: after dendritic cell vaccination, including at tumor progression/relapse. Sequencing was performed on blood, taken after dendritic cell vaccination. Receptor source: a human donor with glioblastoma.

This chain connects TRBV9 to TRBJ1-1; TRBD1 aligns across 9 bases. This CDR3 has 16 residues. Germline V CDR1 and CDR2: SGDLS, YYNGEE. Trimming removed 2 bases from V and 3 bases from J; junction bases left unmatched: 8. The chain's CDR3 is CASSVVADRGYTEAFF. CDR3 coding DNA: TGTGCCAGCAGCGTGGTCGCGGACAGGGGTTACACTGAAGCTTTCTTT.

The CDR3 reads CASSRIGDRGPYNEQFF. The CDR3 DNA reads as TGTGCCAGCAGCCGAATAGGGGACAGGGGTCCCTACAATGAGCAGTTCTTC. The chain links TRBV7-9 to TRBJ2-1, with 10 bases matching TRBD1. Germline V gene lookup returns CDR1 SEHNR and CDR2 FQNEAQ (reference sequence). The CDR3 sequence is 17 residues long. Unmatched junction bases numbered 9, after V lost 5 bases and J lost 2 bases.

V usage is TRBV10-1 and J usage is TRBJ2-1; 7 nucleotides align to TRBD2. Germline V gene lookup returns CDR1 WNHNN and CDR2 SYGVQD (reference sequence). The trim removed 4 bases at V and 7 bases at J, leaving 16 bases unmatched. This CDR3 contains 17 residues. DNA for the CDR3: TGCGCCAGCAGTGCCCTTGCCTTGGGACTACCCCGGAATGAGCAGTTCTTC. Translated: CASSALALGLPRNEQFF.

The chain couples TRBV5-6 to TRBJ2-3, with 7 bases aligning to TRBD1. CDR1 is SGHDT and CDR2 is YYEEEE in the germline V gene. There are 17 residues in the CDR3. V was clipped by 0 bases and J by 1 base; unmatched bases: 8. CDR3 amino acids: CASSLVGTARRTDTQYF. In nucleotides, the CDR3 is TGTGCCAGCAGCTTGGTGGGGACAGCCAGACGCACAGATACGCAGTATTTT.

V usage is TRBV9 and J usage is TRBJ2-3; D may be TRBD2 (6 bases). The CDR3 is 15 amino acids. V was trimmed by 4 bases and J by 6 bases, leaving 18 bases between them. Germline CDR1 and CDR2: SGDLS and YYNGEE. CDR3 in DNA: TGTGCCAGCAGCCCTATTAGCGGTCCGGGGGATACGCAGTATTTT. This codes for CASSPISGPGDTQYF.

As DNA, the CDR3 is TGCGCCAGCAGCTTGGCCGGGAACACCGGGGAGCTGTTTTTT. Its protein is CASSLAGNTGELFF. The V gene is TRBV5-1, the J gene TRBJ2-2; no reliable D call. V was cut by 0 bases and J by 1 base, with 4 bases left in between. The length of the CDR3 is 14 residues. Germline V gives CDR1 SGHRS, CDR2 YFSETQ.

V and J are TRBV5-4 and TRBJ1-3; tentatively, D is TRBD1 (5 bases). V was cut by 3 bases and J by 6 bases, with 16 bases left in between. This CDR3 contains 15 residues. CDR1 is SGHNT, CDR2 YYREEE, per germline (reference sequence). The CDR3 nucleotides are TGTGCCAGCAGCTCGCTTGACAGACCCCTAAACACCATATATTTT. It translates to CASSSLDRPLNTIYF.

The chain is built from TRBV27 and TRBJ1-6; no reliable D call. The CDR3 covers 13 residues. Germline loops: CDR1 MNHEY, CDR2 SMNVEV (reference sequence). The V and J ends lost 4 bases and 7 bases respectively, with 8 bases between them. The CDR3 sequence is CASSSAGNSPLHF. The CDR3 DNA is TGTGCCAGCAGTTCGGCAGGAAATTCACCCCTCCACTTT.

The rearrangement joins TRBV30 to TRBJ1-3, with D uncertain. This CDR3 has 13 amino acids. The germline CDR1 and CDR2 sequences are GTSNPN and SVGIG (reference sequence). Deletions cut 5 bases from V and 4 bases from J, with 12 bases between. CDR3 amino acids: CAWDLGTGNTIYF. The CDR3 DNA follows: TGTGCCTGGGACCTAGGTACGGGAAACACCATATATTTT.

In its sample, this clone was seen a few times. The chain links TRBV6-5 to TRBJ2-2; a possible D gene is TRBD1 (5 bases). In germline, CDR1 is MNHEY, CDR2 SVGAGI. V lost 8 bases to trimming and J lost 5 bases, with 15 bases between them. The CDR3 length is 14 residues. This CDR3 is CASEAGLETGELFF. CDR3 DNA: TGTGCCAGCGAGGCAGGGCTTGAGACCGGGGAGCTGTTTTTT.

The chain couples TRBV6-5 to TRBJ1-3; no firm D call. The CDR3 is 13 residues long. Germline CDR1 reads MNHEY; CDR2 reads SVGAGI. Trimming left V 0 bases short and J 4 bases short, with 4 bases between. The DNA of the CDR3 is TGTGCCAGCAGTTACTCGAGGGGAAACACCATATATTTT. It specifies CASSYSRGNTIYF.

The V and J genes are TRBV5-1 and TRBJ1-1, with D perhaps TRBD1 (6 bases). From germline, CDR1 is SGHRS and CDR2 YFSETQ. V was clipped by 0 bases and J by 5 bases, with 11 bases between them. The CDR3 consists of 14 residues. The CDR3 sequence: CASSLAKGETEAFF. The DNA for the CDR3 is TGCGCCAGCAGCTTGGCCAAGGGGGAAACTGAAGCTTTCTTT.

This clone was observed a single time. This sequence joins TRBV5-4 and TRBJ1-2; 9 bases fit TRBD1. Germline CDR1 is SGHNT and CDR2 is YYREEE (reference sequence). V shed 4 bases, J shed 6 bases, and the junction held 7 bases outside the gene matches. This CDR3 comprises 14 residues. CDR3 DNA: TGTGCCAGCAGCCAATTTACAGGGGGCGATGGCTACACCTTC. Translation: CASSQFTGGDGYTF.

Only one count was recorded for this clone. V gene TRBV11-2 combines with J gene TRBJ1-2, with D possibly matching TRBD1 (5 bases). The CDR3 consists of 14 residues. CDR1 and CDR2 from the germline V gene are SGHAT and FQNNGV. V was cut by 5 bases and J by 0 bases, with 10 bases left in between. The CDR3 is CASSPTGANYGYTF. CDR3 bases: TGTGCCAGCAGCCCCACAGGAGCTAACTATGGCTACACCTTC.

This chain uses TRBV2 with TRBJ1-1; no definite D call. V was cut by 3 bases and J by 4 bases, with 15 bases left in between. The germline V gene encodes CDR1 SNHLY and CDR2 FYNNEI. The CDR3 runs 15 residues. The CDR3 reads CASSDLSHRGTEAFF. The CDR3 DNA reads TGTGCCAGCAGTGATCTAAGCCACCGCGGCACTGAAGCTTTCTTT.

J is TRBJ1-1 and V is TRBV27; D possibly corresponds to TRBD1 (5 bases). The CDR3 is 18 amino acids. The V gene lost 2 bases and the J gene lost 1 base, with 20 bases spanning the gap. Germline V gene data show CDR1 as MNHEY and CDR2 as SMNVEV (reference sequence). The CDR3, as DNA: TGTGCCAGCAGTTTAAAGCAGGGACTAATCCTCTCGAACACTGAAGCTTTCTTT. It codes for CASSLKQGLILSNTEAFF.

V and J are TRBV27 and TRBJ2-7; 8 bases line up with TRBD1. V dropped 9 bases and J dropped 3; count of bases not matched to a gene: 13. The CDR3 extends over 15 amino acids. The germline V gene has CDR1 MNHEY and CDR2 SMNVEV (reference sequence). CDR3 sequence (DNA): TGTGCCAGTTCACAAGGGACAGGACCTAACTACGAGCAGTACTTC. Protein product: CASSQGTGPNYEQYF.

This chain uses TRBV2 with TRBJ1-5; 8 bases fit TRBD1. Germline V CDR1 and CDR2: SNHLY, FYNNEI. The J segment lost 2 bases and the V segment lost 5 bases, leaving 5 bases of the junction unmatched. The CDR3 loop spans 15 amino acids. The CDR3: CASSLQGVGNQPQHF. The CDR3 DNA follows: TGTGCCAGCAGTTTACAGGGGGTTGGCAATCAGCCCCAGCATTTT.

The V and J genes are TRBV5-6 and TRBJ1-2, with D perhaps TRBD1 (6 bases). Trimming removed 4 bases at V and 6 bases at J, with 13 bases between. The CDR3 is 13 amino acids. CDR1 and CDR2 (germline): SGHDT, YYEEEE. CDR3 sequence: CASSRNRVDGYTF. The CDR3 DNA reads as TGTGCCAGCAGCCGAAACAGGGTCGATGGCTACACCTTC. The full variable domain, its missing parts supplied by reference TRBV5-6 and TRBJ1-2, is DAGVTQSPTHLIKTRGQQVTLRCSPKSGHDTVSWYQQALGQGPQFIFQYYEEEERQRGNFPDRFSGHQFPNYSSELNVNALLLGDSALYLCASSRNRVDGYTFGSGTRLTVV.

The rearrangement uses TRBV19 and TRBJ1-4; possibly TRBD1 for D (6 bases). V lost 4 bases, J lost 8 bases, and 11 bases lay in between. Germline lookup yields CDR1 LNHDA and CDR2 SQIVND (reference sequence). The CDR3 contains 13 residues. CDR3 DNA: TGTGCCAGTAGTAGGGGGCGAGAGGAAAAACTGTTTTTT. It yields the protein CASSRGREEKLFF.

The chain links TRBV2 to TRBJ1-6; 7 nucleotides agree with TRBD1. The CDR3 is 16 amino acids. Trimming cost V 3 bases and J 2 bases; bases outside gene matches: 4. Germline CDR1 and CDR2: SNHLY and FYNNEI. This chain's CDR3 is CASSDLGTAYNSPLHF. DNA for the CDR3: TGTGCCAGCAGTGATTTGGGGACAGCCTATAATTCACCCCTCCACTTT.

The gene calls are TRBV5-4 and TRBJ1-1, with 8 bases fitting TRBD1. V lost 0 bases, J lost 4 bases, and 5 bases stayed unmatched. CDR3 length: 15 residues. The V gene's germline CDR1 is SGHNT and CDR2 YYREEE (reference sequence). Here the CDR3 reads CASSLAGGLSTEAFF. The CDR3 DNA reads TGTGCCAGCAGCTTGGCAGGGGGCCTATCCACTGAAGCTTTCTTT.

The gene calls are TRBV7-9 and TRBJ2-7; D perhaps matches TRBD1 (5 bases). From germline, CDR1 is SEHNR and CDR2 FQNEAQ (reference sequence). The length of the CDR3 is 12 residues. Trimming left V 4 bases short and J 4 bases short, with 8 bases between. The CDR3 region is CASSSDTYEQYF. The CDR3 nucleotides read TGTGCCAGCAGCTCGGACACTTACGAGCAGTACTTC.

The J gene is TRBJ2-2, the V gene TRBV9, with 10 bases identical to TRBD2. V gave up 2 bases and J gave up 3 bases; unmatched junction bases: 10. The V gene's germline CDR1 is SGDLS and CDR2 YYNGEE. The CDR3 extends over 18 amino acids. This CDR3 reads CASSVLPQAGGYTGELFF. CDR3 sequence (DNA): TGTGCCAGCAGCGTTCTGCCCCAAGCGGGGGGGTACACCGGGGAGCTGTTTTTT.

The V call is TRBV4-1, the J call TRBJ2-3; D is ambiguous. Germline V CDR1 and CDR2: MGHRA, YSYEKL. The CDR3 spans 13 residues. Between the trimmed V and J ends, which lost 3 bases and 1 base, there was a span of 5 bases. CDR3 nucleotides: TGCGCCAGCAGCCAGTCGGGCACAGATACGCAGTATTTT. Encoded protein: CASSQSGTDTQYF.

The CDR3 DNA reads TGTGCCAGCAGCGAGGTGACAGGGGTTTCTTACGAGCAGTACTTC. Its translation: CASSEVTGVSYEQYF. The rearrangement joins TRBV28 to TRBJ2-7; TRBD1 matches 8 bases. V lost 6 bases, J lost 4 bases, and 11 bases stayed unmatched. The CDR3 is 15 residues long. Germline V gene data show CDR1 as MDHEN and CDR2 as SYDVKM.

The chain employs TRBV30 and TRBJ2-5, with TRBD2 identical over 8 bases. The CDR3 spans 14 residues. V trimming: 0 bases; J trimming: 5 bases; junction bases outside the gene matches: 5. Germline CDR1 is GTSNPN and CDR2 is SVGIG (reference sequence). For the CDR3, the DNA is TGTGCCTGGAGTGTATCTCCGGGAGGGGAGACCCAGTACTTC. It codes for CAWSVSPGGETQYF.

This chain uses TRBV7-9 with TRBJ1-2; 8 bases fit TRBD1. Trimming took 2 bases from V and 4 from J; bases not matched to a gene: 6. This CDR3 comprises 15 residues. Germline V gene sequence: CDR1 SEHNR, CDR2 FQNEAQ (reference sequence). The CDR3 DNA reads TGTGCCAGCAGCTTAATTCAGGGGGCGGCCTATGGCTACACCTTC. It yields the protein CASSLIQGAAYGYTF. The variable domain in full, with the rest retrieved from reference TRBV7-9 and TRBJ1-2, is DTGVSQNPRHKITKRGQNVTFRCDPISEHNRLYWYRQTLGQGPEFLTYFQNEAQLEKSRLLSDRFSAERPKGSFSTLEIQRTEQGDSAMYLCASSLIQGAAYGYTFGSGTRLTVV.

J is TRBJ1-2 and V is TRBV2, with TRBD1 matching over 8 bases. Germline V gene lookup returns CDR1 SNHLY and CDR2 FYNNEI. Trimming took 5 bases from V and 5 from J; bases not matched to a gene: 10. This CDR3 has 15 residues. CDR3 bases: TGTGCCAGCAGTCGAACAGGGGGAGAATGGTATGGCTACACCTTC. It is translated as CASSRTGGEWYGYTF. The variable domain in full, with the rest retrieved from reference TRBV2 and TRBJ1-2, is EPEVTQTPSHQVTQMGQEVILRCVPISNHLYFYWYRQILGQKVEFLVSFYNNEISEKSEIFDDQFSVERPDGSNFTLKIRSTKLEDSAMYFCASSRTGGEWYGYTFGSGTRLTVV.

The CDR3, as DNA: TGTGCCAGCAGCGGACAGTCTAGGGGCTACACCTTC. As protein: CASSGQSRGYTF. The gene calls are TRBV9 and TRBJ1-2, with a weak D call TRBD1 (5 bases). V lost 3 bases to trimming and J lost 8 bases, with 11 bases between them. Germline values: CDR1 SGDLS, CDR2 YYNGEE. This CDR3 contains 12 residues.

The chain couples TRBV5-1 to TRBJ2-5, with 7 bases fitting TRBD2. CDR3 length equals 16 residues. The trim removed 0 bases at V and 2 bases at J, leaving 7 bases unmatched. Germline V gene data show CDR1 as SGHRS and CDR2 as YFSETQ. The CDR3 loop reads CASSLAYGGVQETQYF. CDR3 in DNA: TGCGCCAGCAGCTTGGCTTATGGGGGGGTTCAAGAGACCCAGTACTTC.